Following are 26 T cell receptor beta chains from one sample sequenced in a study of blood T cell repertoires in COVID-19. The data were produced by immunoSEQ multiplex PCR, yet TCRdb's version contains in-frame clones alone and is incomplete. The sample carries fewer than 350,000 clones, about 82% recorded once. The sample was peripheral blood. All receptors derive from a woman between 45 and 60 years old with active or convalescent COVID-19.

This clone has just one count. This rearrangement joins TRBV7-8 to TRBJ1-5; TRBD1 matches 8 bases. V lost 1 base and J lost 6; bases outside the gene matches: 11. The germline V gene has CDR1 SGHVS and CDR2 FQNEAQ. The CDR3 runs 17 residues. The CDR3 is CASSLGRRGPSGQPQHF. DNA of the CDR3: TGTGCCAGCAGCTTAGGTCGCAGGGGGCCCTCGGGTCAGCCCCAGCATTTT.

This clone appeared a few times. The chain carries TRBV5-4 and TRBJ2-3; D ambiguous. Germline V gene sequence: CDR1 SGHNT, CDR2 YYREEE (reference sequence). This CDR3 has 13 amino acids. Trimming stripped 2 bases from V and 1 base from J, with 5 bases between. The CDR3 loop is CASSFPGTDTQYF. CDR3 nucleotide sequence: TGTGCCAGCAGCTTCCCAGGCACAGATACGCAGTATTTT. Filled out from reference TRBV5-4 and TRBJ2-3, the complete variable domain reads ETGVTQSPTHLIKTRGQQVTLRCSSQSGHNTVSWYQQALGQGPQFIFQYYREEENGRGNFPPRFSGLQFPNYSSELNVNALELDDSALYLCASSFPGTDTQYFGPGTRLTVL.

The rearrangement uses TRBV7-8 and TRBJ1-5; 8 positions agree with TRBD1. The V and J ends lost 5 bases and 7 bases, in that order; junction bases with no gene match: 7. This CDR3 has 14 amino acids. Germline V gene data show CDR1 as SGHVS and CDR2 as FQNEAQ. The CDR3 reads CASSLGQGGQPQHF. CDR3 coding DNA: TGTGCCAGCAGCCTCGGACAGGGCGGCCAGCCCCAGCATTTT.

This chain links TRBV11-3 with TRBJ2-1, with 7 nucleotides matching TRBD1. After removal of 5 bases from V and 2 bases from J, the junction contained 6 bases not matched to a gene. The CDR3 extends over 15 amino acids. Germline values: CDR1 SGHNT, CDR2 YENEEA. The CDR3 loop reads CASSVGTVTYNEQFF. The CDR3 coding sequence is TGTGCCAGCAGCGTAGGGACAGTCACCTACAATGAGCAGTTCTTC.

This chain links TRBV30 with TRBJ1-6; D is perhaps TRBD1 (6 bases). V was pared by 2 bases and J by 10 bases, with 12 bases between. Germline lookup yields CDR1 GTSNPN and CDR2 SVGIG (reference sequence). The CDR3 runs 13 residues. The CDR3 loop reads CAWSTGLYSPLHF. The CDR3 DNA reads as TGTGCCTGGAGTACAGGGTTGTACTCACCCCTCCACTTT.

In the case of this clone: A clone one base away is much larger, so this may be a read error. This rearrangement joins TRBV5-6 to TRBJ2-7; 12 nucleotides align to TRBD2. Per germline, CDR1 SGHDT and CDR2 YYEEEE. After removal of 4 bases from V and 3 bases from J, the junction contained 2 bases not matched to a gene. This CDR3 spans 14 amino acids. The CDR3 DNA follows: TGTGCCAGCAGCGCGACTAGCGGGGGCTACGAGCAGTACTTC. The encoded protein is CASSATSGGYEQYF.

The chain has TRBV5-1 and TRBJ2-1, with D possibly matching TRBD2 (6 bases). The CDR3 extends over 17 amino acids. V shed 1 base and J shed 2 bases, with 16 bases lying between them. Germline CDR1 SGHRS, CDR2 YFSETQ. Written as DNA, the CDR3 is TGCGCCAGCAGCTTGTTTGACGGGAGAGAGACCTACAATGAGCAGTTCTTC. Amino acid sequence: CASSLFDGRETYNEQFF.

CDR3 sequence (DNA): TGTGCCAGCAGCCCCCCCGGAAGGGGCGGGGATCACCAAGAGACCCAGTACTTC. Residues: CASSPPGRGGDHQETQYF. The genes are TRBV7-9 and TRBJ2-5; D may be TRBD2 (6 bases). The V gene's germline CDR1 is SEHNR and CDR2 FQNEAQ (reference sequence). Trimming removed 5 bases at V and 0 bases at J, with 22 bases between. This CDR3 region has 18 residues.

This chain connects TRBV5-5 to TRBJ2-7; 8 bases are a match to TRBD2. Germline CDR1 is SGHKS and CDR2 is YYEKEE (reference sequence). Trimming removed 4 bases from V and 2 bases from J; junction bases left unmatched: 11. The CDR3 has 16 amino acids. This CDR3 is CASSPLPSGPTYEQYF. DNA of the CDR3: TGTGCCAGCAGCCCACTCCCTAGCGGGCCAACCTACGAGCAGTACTTC.

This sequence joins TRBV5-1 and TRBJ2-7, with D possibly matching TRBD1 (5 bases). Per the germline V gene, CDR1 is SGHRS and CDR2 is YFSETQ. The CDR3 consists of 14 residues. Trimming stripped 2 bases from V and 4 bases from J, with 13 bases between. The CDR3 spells CASSLDAGPYEQYF. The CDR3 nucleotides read TGCGCCAGCAGCTTAGACGCAGGGCCATACGAGCAGTACTTC. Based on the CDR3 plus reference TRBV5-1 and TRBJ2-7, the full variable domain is KAGVTQTPRYLIKTRGQQVTLSCSPISGHRSVSWYQQTPGQGLQFLFEYFSETQRNKGNFPGRFSGRQFSNSRSEMNVSTLELGDSALYLCASSLDAGPYEQYFGPGTRLTVT.

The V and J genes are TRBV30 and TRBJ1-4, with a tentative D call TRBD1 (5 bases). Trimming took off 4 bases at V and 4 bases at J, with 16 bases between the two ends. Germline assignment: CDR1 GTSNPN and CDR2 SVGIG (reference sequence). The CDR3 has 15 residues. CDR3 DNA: TGTGCCTGGAAACCCGGACACGGATTTAATGAAAAACTGTTTTTT. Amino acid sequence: CAWKPGHGFNEKLFF. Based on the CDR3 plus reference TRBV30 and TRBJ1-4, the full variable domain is SQTIHQWPATLVQPVGSPLSLECTVEGTSNPNLYWYRQAAGRGLQLLFYSVGIGQISSEVPQNLSASRPQDRQFILSSKKLLLSDSGFYLCAWKPGHGFNEKLFFGSGTQLSVL.

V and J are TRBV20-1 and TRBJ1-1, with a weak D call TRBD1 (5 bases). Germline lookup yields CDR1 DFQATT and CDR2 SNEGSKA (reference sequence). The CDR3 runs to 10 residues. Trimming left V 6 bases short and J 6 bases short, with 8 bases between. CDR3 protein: CSARTPEAFF. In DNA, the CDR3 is TGCAGTGCGCGGACACCTGAAGCTTTCTTT.

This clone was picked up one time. This chain's CDR3 is CASSVEQDTQYF. CDR3 DNA: TGTGCCAGCAGCGTGGAGCAAGATACGCAGTATTTT. The chain joins TRBV9 to TRBJ2-3; D gene ambiguous. Trimming stripped 2 bases from V and 5 bases from J, with 6 bases between. Germline V lookup: CDR1 SGDLS, CDR2 YYNGEE. CDR3 length: 12 residues.

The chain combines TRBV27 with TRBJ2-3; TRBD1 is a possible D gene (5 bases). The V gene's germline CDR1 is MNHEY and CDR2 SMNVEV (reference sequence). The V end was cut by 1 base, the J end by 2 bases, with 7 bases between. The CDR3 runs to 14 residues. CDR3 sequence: CASSLWGPTDTQYF. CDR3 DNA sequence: TGTGCCAGCAGTTTATGGGGCCCCACAGATACGCAGTATTTT.

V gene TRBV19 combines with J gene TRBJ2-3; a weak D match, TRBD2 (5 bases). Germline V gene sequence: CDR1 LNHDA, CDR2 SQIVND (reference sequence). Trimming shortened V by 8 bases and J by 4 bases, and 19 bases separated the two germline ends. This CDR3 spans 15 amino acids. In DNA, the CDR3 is TGTGCCAGTGGCCAAGGCAGTGCGCGGGCAGATACGCAGTATTTT. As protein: CASGQGSARADTQYF.

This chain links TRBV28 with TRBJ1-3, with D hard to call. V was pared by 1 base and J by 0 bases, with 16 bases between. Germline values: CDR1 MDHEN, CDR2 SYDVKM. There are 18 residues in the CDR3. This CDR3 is CASSLYRPGRSSGNTIYF. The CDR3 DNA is TGTGCCAGCAGTTTATATAGGCCCGGGAGGAGCTCTGGAAACACCATATATTTT.

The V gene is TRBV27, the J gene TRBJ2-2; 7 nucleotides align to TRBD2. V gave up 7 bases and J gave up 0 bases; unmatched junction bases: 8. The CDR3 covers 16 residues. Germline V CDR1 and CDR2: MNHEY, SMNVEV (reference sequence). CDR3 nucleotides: TGTGCCAGCATTCGGGGAGGGACGGCGAACACCGGGGAGCTGTTTTTT. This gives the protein CASIRGGTANTGELFF.

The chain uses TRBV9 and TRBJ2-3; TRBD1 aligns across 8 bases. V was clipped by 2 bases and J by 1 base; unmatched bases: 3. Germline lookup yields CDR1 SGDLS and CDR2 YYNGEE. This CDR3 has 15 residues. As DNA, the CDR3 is TGTGCCAGCAGCGTGACAGGGGATCGCACAGATACGCAGTATTTT. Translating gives CASSVTGDRTDTQYF.

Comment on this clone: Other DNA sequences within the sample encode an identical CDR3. CDR3 region: CASSQGGNQPQHF. CDR3 DNA: TGTGCCAGTAGCCAGGGGGGCAATCAGCCCCAGCATTTT. This sequence joins TRBV19 and TRBJ1-5, with 7 bases matching TRBD1. Losses at the gene ends were 6 bases for V and 2 bases for J; bases not matched to a gene: 1. This CDR3 is 13 amino acids long. Germline V gives CDR1 LNHDA, CDR2 SQIVND (reference sequence).

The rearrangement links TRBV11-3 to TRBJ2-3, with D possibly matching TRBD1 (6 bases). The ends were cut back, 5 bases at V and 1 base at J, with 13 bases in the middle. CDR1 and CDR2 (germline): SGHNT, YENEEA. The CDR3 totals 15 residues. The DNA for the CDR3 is TGTGCCAGCAGCGACGGACAGCCAGGCACAGATACGCAGTATTTT. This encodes CASSDGQPGTDTQYF.

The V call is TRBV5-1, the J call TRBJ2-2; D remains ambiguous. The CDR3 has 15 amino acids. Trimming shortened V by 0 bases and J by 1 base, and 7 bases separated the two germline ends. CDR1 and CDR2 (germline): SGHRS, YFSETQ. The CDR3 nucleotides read TGCGCCAGCAGCTTGGCAATCGGGAACACCGGGGAGCTGTTTTTT. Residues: CASSLAIGNTGELFF.

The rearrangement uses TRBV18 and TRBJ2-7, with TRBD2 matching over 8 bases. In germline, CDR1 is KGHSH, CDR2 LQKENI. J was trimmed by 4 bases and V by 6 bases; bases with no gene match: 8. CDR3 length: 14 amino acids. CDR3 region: CASSPGTRQYEQYF. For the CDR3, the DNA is TGTGCCAGCTCGCCCGGGACTAGGCAGTACGAGCAGTACTTC.

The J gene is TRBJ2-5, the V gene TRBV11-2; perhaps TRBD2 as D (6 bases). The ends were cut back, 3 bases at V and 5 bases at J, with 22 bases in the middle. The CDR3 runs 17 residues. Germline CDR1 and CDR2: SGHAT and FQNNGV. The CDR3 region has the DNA TGTGCCAGCAGCTTGCTCAAGGGAGGTCGTCGGGGGGAGACCCAGTACTTC. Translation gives CASSLLKGGRRGETQYF.

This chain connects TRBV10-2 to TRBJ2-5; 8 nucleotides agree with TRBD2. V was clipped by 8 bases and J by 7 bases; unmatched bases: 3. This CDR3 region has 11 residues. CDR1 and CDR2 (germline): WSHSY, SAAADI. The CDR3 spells CASLAGRTQYF. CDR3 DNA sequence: TGCGCCAGCTTAGCGGGACGGACCCAGTACTTC.

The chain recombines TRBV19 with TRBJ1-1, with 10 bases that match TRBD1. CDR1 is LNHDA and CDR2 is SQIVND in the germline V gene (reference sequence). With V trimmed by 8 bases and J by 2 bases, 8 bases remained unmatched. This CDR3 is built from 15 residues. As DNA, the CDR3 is TGTGCCAGTTCGGACAGGGGGACCATAAACACTGAAGCTTTCTTT. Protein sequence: CASSDRGTINTEAFF. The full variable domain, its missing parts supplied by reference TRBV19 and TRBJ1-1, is DGGITQSPKYLFRKEGQNVTLSCEQNLNHDAMYWYRQDPGQGLRLIYYSQIVNDFQKGDIAEGYSVSREKKESFPLTVTSAQKNPTAFYLCASSDRGTINTEAFFGQGTRLTVV.

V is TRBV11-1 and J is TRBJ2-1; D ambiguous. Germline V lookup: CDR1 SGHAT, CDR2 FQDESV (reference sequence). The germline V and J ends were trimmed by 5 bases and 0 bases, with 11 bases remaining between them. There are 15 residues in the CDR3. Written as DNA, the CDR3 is TGTGCCAGCAGCCTCCTGTCGAGCTCCTACAATGAGCAGTTCTTC. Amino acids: CASSLLSSSYNEQFF.